These 9 T cell receptor beta chains came from one sample sequenced in a study of cytomegalovirus exposure and HLA in healthy donors (dated by TCRdb to the late 2010s). Library generation was performed with the immunoSEQ multiplex PCR assay. The multiplex PCR relied on a mix of 60 forward primers for TCR Vbeta segments and 13 reverse primers for TCR Jbeta segments. TCRdb retrieved this table from immuneACCESS and kept in-frame rearrangements only. Not all clones are present; in checked studies, unresolved V genes account for under half, and no reason is known for the remainder. This sample has 70,000 to 95,000 clones in its table, and over 70% of those were observed once. The ten biggest clones cover 1.5% to 2% of the sample. Sequencing was done on a sample of PBMCs. These receptors all stem from a man aged 35 to 55 in good health and CMV-seronegative.

This clone has a handful of counts. The chain carries TRBV6-5 and TRBJ2-6; 7 bases are a match to TRBD2. The germline CDR1 and CDR2 sequences are MNHEY and SVGAGI. This CDR3 has 15 amino acids. V trimming: 10 bases; J trimming: 0 bases; junction bases outside the gene matches: 6. CDR3 residues: CATWGGSSGANVLTF. The CDR3 DNA is TGTGCCACGTGGGGAGGGAGCTCTGGGGCCAACGTCCTGACTTTC.

The genes are TRBV9 and TRBJ1-3; D might be TRBD1 (5 bases). V was cut by 0 bases and J by 4 bases, with 14 bases left in between. Germline assignment: CDR1 SGDLS and CDR2 YYNGEE. The CDR3 totals 16 residues. This CDR3 is CASSVGVGAAGNTIYF. The CDR3 DNA reads as TGTGCCAGCAGCGTAGGGGTAGGGGCAGCCGGAAACACCATATATTTT.

This clone was picked up a small number of times. This rearrangement joins TRBV7-9 to TRBJ2-7; 9 positions match TRBD1. J gave up 6 bases and V 5 bases, and 5 bases lay outside the gene matches. The CDR3 is 13 residues long. The germline CDR1 and CDR2 sequences are SEHNR and FQNEAQ (reference sequence). The CDR3 sequence is CASSGQGYGEQYF. The CDR3 DNA is TGTGCCAGCAGCGGACAGGGGTATGGCGAGCAGTACTTC.

The chain uses TRBV19 and TRBJ2-6; the D gene is possibly TRBD1 (5 bases). CDR3 length: 16 amino acids. Germline CDR1 reads LNHDA; CDR2 reads SQIVND (reference sequence). The V gene lost 6 bases and the J gene lost 2 bases, with 14 bases spanning the gap. CDR3 nucleotides: TGTGCCAGTAGAGGTCAGGGTGTCGCTGGGGCCAACGTCCTGACTTTC. As protein: CASRGQGVAGANVLTF.

The genes are TRBV7-9 and TRBJ1-1; TRBD1 is a possible D gene (6 bases). Trimming stripped 8 bases from V and 1 base from J, with 17 bases between. Looked up from germline, CDR1 is SEHNR and CDR2 is FQNEAQ (reference sequence). The CDR3 is 15 amino acids. Here the CDR3 reads CASLGGGTTNTEAFF. CDR3 DNA: TGTGCCAGCCTAGGGGGGGGCACAACGAACACTGAAGCTTTCTTT.

In DNA, the CDR3 is TGTGCCAGCAGCTCCGTCGGGACTAGCGTCGATGAGCAGTTCTTC. Translating it yields CASSSVGTSVDEQFF. This chain uses TRBV11-3 with TRBJ2-1; 10 bases align to TRBD2. The CDR3 spans 15 residues. The V gene end was trimmed by 4 bases and the J gene end by 8 bases; junction bases not matched to a gene: 8. The germline V gene has CDR1 SGHNT and CDR2 YENEEA.

The chain recombines TRBV7-9 with TRBJ1-3, with TRBD1 matching over 7 bases. Trimming cost V 3 bases and J 8 bases; bases outside gene matches: 7. CDR3 size: 14 residues. Per germline, CDR1 SEHNR and CDR2 FQNEAQ (reference sequence). CDR3 region: CASSFRDRAHTIYF. CDR3 DNA sequence: TGTGCCAGCAGCTTCCGGGACAGAGCACACACCATATATTTT.

The V gene is TRBV9, the J gene TRBJ2-5, with 10 bases that match TRBD2. The junction had 13 bases not matched to a gene; V was cut back by 3 bases and J by 5 bases. Germline CDR1 reads SGDLS; CDR2 reads YYNGEE. This CDR3 is 17 amino acids long. The CDR3 spells CASSEGASGSSLETQYF. CDR3 bases: TGTGCCAGCAGCGAGGGGGCTAGCGGGAGCAGCCTGGAGACCCAGTACTTC.

This clone showed up just once. The chain uses TRBV18 and TRBJ2-3, with 8 bases that match TRBD1. The CDR3 consists of 14 residues. V lost 6 bases, J lost 1 base, and 3 bases stayed unmatched. Germline CDR1 reads KGHSH; CDR2 reads LQKENI. CDR3 sequence: CASSLDRGTDTQYF. The CDR3 region has the DNA TGTGCCAGCTCCTTGGACAGGGGCACAGATACGCAGTATTTT.